This T cell receptor (beta chain) was captured in a study of blood T cells in healthy people across ages. Trimming took 1 base from V and 1 from J, leaving 12 bases between them. The germline gives CDR1 SGHTA, CDR2 FQGNSA. CDR3 length equals 16 residues. Each sample yielded at least 5 micrograms of PBMC total RNA. A second roughly 6 to 11 cycle PCR used barcoded and J-beta primers. TCRdb re-derived calls from the 5' RACE reads in MiXCR, one entry per CDR3 protein. The profile shows hundreds of thousands of distinct CDR3 sequences, approximately 65% of them singletons. This chain links TRBV7-2 with TRBJ2-3; no definite D call. Sequencing input: blood. The TCR comes from a man aged 30 to 39 in good health. CDR3: CASSLVGRQGTDTQYF. As DNA, the CDR3 is TGTGCCAGCAGCTTAGTTGGCCGGCAGGGCACAGATACGCAGTATTTT.